Each of the 16 T cell receptor beta chains below was sequenced from the same sample in a study of graft-versus-host responses after intestinal transplantation. TCRdb's table, derived via immunoSEQ multiplex PCR, lists solely in-frame clones and lacks some. The table has about 8,200 clones, over 90% seen once. This sample comprised PBMCs, obtained 11 days after intestinal transplantation. These receptors were taken from a human patient who received an intestinal transplant, so some T cells may come from the graft donor.

The rearrangement joins TRBV7-9 to TRBJ2-5; 9 positions agree with TRBD1. The CDR3 totals 14 residues. The V gene end was trimmed by 4 bases and the J gene end by 3 bases; junction bases not matched to a gene: 3. The V gene's germline CDR1 is SEHNR and CDR2 FQNEAQ (reference sequence). CDR3 amino acids: CASSWGQGKETQYF. In DNA form, the CDR3 reads TGTGCCAGCAGCTGGGGACAGGGAAAAGAGACCCAGTACTTC. Complete variable domain (other parts from reference TRBV7-9 and TRBJ2-5): DTGVSQNPRHKITKRGQNVTFRCDPISEHNRLYWYRQTLGQGPEFLTYFQNEAQLEKSRLLSDRFSAERPKGSFSTLEIQRTEQGDSAMYLCASSWGQGKETQYFGPGTRLLVL.

J is TRBJ2-2 and V is TRBV4-3; 10 nucleotides line up with TRBD1. With V trimmed by 4 bases and J by 0 bases, 8 bases remained unmatched. Per germline, CDR1 LGHNA and CDR2 YSLEER. CDR3 size: 18 residues. The CDR3, as DNA: TGCGCCAGCAGCCTGTACCACGGACAGGGGGCGAACACCGGGGAGCTGTTTTTT. Translated: CASSLYHGQGANTGELFF.

The chain carries TRBV25-1 and TRBJ1-6, with D perhaps matching TRBD1 (6 bases). This CDR3 comprises 13 residues. Germline CDR1 reads MGHDK; CDR2 reads SYGVNS. V was clipped by 3 bases and J by 13 bases, with 13 bases between them. This CDR3 reads CASSDLGQSPLHF. In DNA, the CDR3 is TGTGCCAGCAGTGATCTAGGACAGTCCCCCCTCCACTTT.

This clone was counted a single time. The chain has TRBV19 and TRBJ2-1; tentatively, D is TRBD1 (5 bases). The CDR3 spans 19 residues. V gave up 4 bases and J gave up 7 bases, with 29 bases separating them. The germline V gene has CDR1 LNHDA and CDR2 SQIVND (reference sequence). CDR3 region: CASSKGLFGLGTKGNEQFF. As DNA, the CDR3 is TGTGCCAGTAGTAAGGGGCTATTCGGTCTCGGAACCAAGGGGAATGAGCAGTTCTTC.

CDR3 sequence (DNA): TGTGCCAGCAGCCAAGAGAATTGGACAGGGAGGAACTATGGCTACACCTTC. Translation gives CASSQENWTGRNYGYTF. The chain combines TRBV4-2 with TRBJ1-2, with 8 bases that match TRBD1. The ends lost 0 bases at V and 2 bases at J; junction bases unmatched: 8. CDR1 is LGHNA and CDR2 is YNFKEQ in the germline V gene. CDR3 length equals 17 residues.

This sequence joins TRBV28 and TRBJ2-7; D is perhaps TRBD2 (6 bases). CDR1 MDHEN and CDR2 SYDVKM come from the germline V gene. Trimming took off 7 bases at V and 1 base at J, with 20 bases between the two ends. The length of the CDR3 is 16 residues. The CDR3 bases are TGTGCCAGCAACGGGGTGGGCAGGGAGGTGTCCTACGAGCAGTACTTC. It codes for CASNGVGREVSYEQYF.

The rearrangement joins TRBV28 to TRBJ1-2; possibly TRBD1 for D (6 bases). CDR1 and CDR2 from the germline V gene are MDHEN and SYDVKM. The CDR3 covers 14 residues. V lost 6 bases and J 0 bases, leaving 11 bases between the germline ends. The CDR3 loop is CASSGQPPNYGYTF. The CDR3 region has the DNA TGTGCCAGCAGCGGACAGCCCCCTAACTATGGCTACACCTTC.

The rearrangement joins TRBV6-1 to TRBJ1-5; tentative D call: TRBD1 (5 bases). CDR1 MNHNS and CDR2 SASEGT come from the germline V gene. V was trimmed by 7 bases and J by 5 bases, leaving 15 bases between them. This CDR3 has 14 amino acids. CDR3 amino acids: CASKGWQGDQPQHF. CDR3 sequence (DNA): TGTGCCAGCAAGGGTTGGCAGGGTGATCAGCCCCAGCATTTT.

This chain links TRBV7-9 with TRBJ1-1; 7 bases map to TRBD1. The CDR3 has 15 amino acids. Germline CDR1 is SEHNR and CDR2 is FQNEAQ (reference sequence). The J segment lost 1 base and the V segment lost 1 base, leaving 3 bases of the junction unmatched. The CDR3 DNA sequence: TGTGCCAGCAGCTTAGGTACAGGGGCGAACACTGAAGCTTTCTTT. It encodes CASSLGTGANTEAFF. Combining the CDR3 with reference TRBV7-9 and TRBJ1-1 gives the whole variable domain DTGVSQNPRHKITKRGQNVTFRCDPISEHNRLYWYRQTLGQGPEFLTYFQNEAQLEKSRLLSDRFSAERPKGSFSTLEIQRTEQGDSAMYLCASSLGTGANTEAFFGQGTRLTVV.

V and J are TRBV29-1 and TRBJ1-1, with 10 bases that match TRBD1. With V trimmed by 6 bases and J by 6 bases, 7 bases remained unmatched. CDR3 length: 13 residues. CDR1 SQVTM and CDR2 ANQGSEA come from the germline V gene. The CDR3: CSVPGQGMAEAFF. Here the CDR3 DNA reads TGCAGCGTCCCGGGACAGGGGATGGCTGAAGCTTTCTTT.

The J gene is TRBJ2-7, the V gene TRBV4-1; D perhaps matches TRBD1 (6 bases). This CDR3 has 14 amino acids. In germline, CDR1 is MGHRA, CDR2 YSYEKL. V was clipped by 0 bases and J by 7 bases, with 13 bases between them. CDR3 in amino acids: CASSQEWTVGEQYF. CDR3 nucleotide sequence: TGCGCCAGCAGCCAAGAGTGGACAGTGGGTGAGCAGTACTTC.

The table lists this clone with a few counts. The rearrangement uses TRBV6-4 and TRBJ2-3, with TRBD2 identical over 13 bases. There are 16 residues in the CDR3. The ends lost 3 bases at V and 5 bases at J; junction bases unmatched: 5. Germline CDR1 reads MRHNA; CDR2 reads SNTAGT. CDR3 amino acids: CASSEGTSGAVDTQYF. In nucleotides, the CDR3 is TGTGCCAGCAGTGAAGGGACTAGCGGGGCGGTAGATACGCAGTATTTT.

There are a few counts of this clone. The chain joins TRBV6-6 to TRBJ2-1; D possibly corresponds to TRBD2 (7 bases). The CDR3 is 15 amino acids. Trimming pared 6 bases from V and 4 bases from J, leaving 16 bases between. Looked up from germline, CDR1 is MNHNY and CDR2 is SVGAGI (reference sequence). Written as DNA, the CDR3 is TGTGCCAGCAGCCGCGCGGGGGCTGAGTACAATGAGCAGTTCTTC. Residues: CASSRAGAEYNEQFF.

This sequence joins TRBV28 and TRBJ2-7; no clear D gene. Germline V gives CDR1 MDHEN, CDR2 SYDVKM. CDR3 length: 14 amino acids. V lost 6 bases and J lost 4, with 16 bases in between. The CDR3 DNA reads as TGTGCCAGCAGCCCCGGCGGTAAAACTTACGAGCAGTACGTC. It is translated as CASSPGGKTYEQYV.

This clone was recorded a few times. V is TRBV6-6 and J is TRBJ2-4; D possibly corresponds to TRBD1 (5 bases). The V end was cut by 6 bases, the J end by 5 bases, with 11 bases between. The CDR3 spans 13 residues. Looked up from germline, CDR1 is MNHNY and CDR2 is SVGAGI (reference sequence). In DNA form, the CDR3 reads TGTGCCAGCAGAAGCCTGACAGAAAACATTCAGTACTTC. Translating it yields CASRSLTENIQYF.

The chain is built from TRBV5-4 and TRBJ2-5, with 7 bases matching TRBD1. The J segment lost 3 bases and the V segment lost 1 base, leaving 0 bases of the junction unmatched. CDR1 is SGHNT, CDR2 YYREEE, per germline (reference sequence). The CDR3 sequence is 13 residues long. CDR3 region: CASSLTGEETQYF. As DNA, the CDR3 is TGTGCCAGCAGCTTGACAGGGGAAGAGACCCAGTACTTC.